This T cell receptor beta chain was captured by sequencing in a study of blood T cell repertoires in COVID-19. The germline CDR1 and CDR2 sequences are LNHDA and SQIVND (reference sequence). This CDR3 is 14 amino acids long. V shed 5 bases and J shed 4 bases, with 14 bases lying between them. The method was immunoSEQ multiplex PCR; TCRdb's version includes in-frame clones alone and lacks a portion of them. The sample has roughly 140,000 clones, 70% to 85% seen once; the top ten hold roughly a tenth. The sequencing input was peripheral blood. The sequence was collected from a man aged 55 to 69 with active or convalescent COVID-19. The chain carries TRBV19 and TRBJ2-5; D may be TRBD2 (5 bases). This CDR3 reads CASSSGIPRETQYF. The CDR3 bases are TGTGCCAGTAGTTCCGGGATTCCGAGAGAGACCCAGTACTTC.